Below, 15 T cell receptor beta chains from the same sample are listed, as sequenced in a study of long-term antiretroviral therapy in people with HIV. Version v3.0 of the immunoSEQ assay ran at survey level. Only in-frame clones appear in the TCRdb table, and some are missing; sequencing was by immunoSEQ multiplex PCR. The table has 9,500 to 11,000 clones, 76% seen once. This specimen was unsorted PBMCs, taken at the start of antiretroviral therapy, before treatment. The receptors were gathered from a man aged 25-40 years with HIV.

The genes are TRBV10-1 and TRBJ2-4; D not resolved. V dropped 6 bases and J dropped 1 base, with 10 bases sitting between them. Germline V gives CDR1 WNHNN, CDR2 SYGVQD (reference sequence). CDR3 size: 14 residues. The CDR3 DNA follows: TGCGCCAGCAGCACGCAGTCCGCCAAAAACATTCAGTACTTC. This sequence encodes CASSTQSAKNIQYF.

The chain couples TRBV7-8 to TRBJ2-1; no definite D call. This CDR3 spans 13 amino acids. The V and J ends lost 5 bases and 8 bases respectively, with 13 bases between them. From germline, CDR1 is SGHVS and CDR2 FQNEAQ. Written as DNA, the CDR3 is TGTGCCAGCAGCCCAGCGTCGGGCGATGAGCAGTTCTTC. Translating gives CASSPASGDEQFF.

The gene calls are TRBV18 and TRBJ2-1, with 7 bases identical to TRBD1. Unmatched junction bases numbered 14, after V lost 6 bases and J lost 9 bases. The CDR3 consists of 15 residues. Looked up from germline, CDR1 is KGHSH and CDR2 is LQKENI. The CDR3 DNA is TGTGCCAGCTCCCCCCCCGGGACAGCGCTCGGTGAGCAGTTCTTC. Translating it yields CASSPPGTALGEQFF.

This clone showed up just a few times. The rearrangement links TRBV18 to TRBJ2-5; D may be TRBD2 (6 bases). Germline CDR1 KGHSH, CDR2 LQKENI. This CDR3 has 12 amino acids. V lost 6 bases to trimming and J lost 5 bases, with 10 bases between them. CDR3 amino acids: CASSWRAETQYF. The CDR3 nucleotides read TGTGCCAGCTCCTGGAGGGCGGAGACCCAGTACTTC.

The chain carries TRBV29-1 and TRBJ1-5; D perhaps matches TRBD1 (6 bases). Germline CDR1 reads SQVTM; CDR2 reads ANQGSEA. The V end was cut by 6 bases, the J end by 3 bases, with 12 bases between. This CDR3 is 13 amino acids long. The CDR3 loop reads CSVRDNHNQPQHF. In DNA form, the CDR3 reads TGCAGCGTCCGGGACAATCACAATCAGCCCCAGCATTTT.

This rearrangement joins TRBV27 to TRBJ2-5; possible D gene TRBD1, 6 bases. CDR1 and CDR2 from the germline V gene are MNHEY and SMNVEV (reference sequence). Trimming removed 0 bases at V and 4 bases at J, with 12 bases between. This CDR3 comprises 15 residues. The CDR3 region is CASSLSDPRGETQYF. The CDR3 DNA reads TGTGCCAGCAGTTTATCGGACCCCAGGGGAGAGACCCAGTACTTC.

This clone was found once. The rearrangement uses TRBV6-5 and TRBJ1-2; 10 bases are shared with TRBD1. Losses at the gene ends were 6 bases for V and 6 bases for J; bases not matched to a gene: 10. The CDR3 length is 15 residues. CDR1 MNHEY and CDR2 SVGAGI come from the germline V gene. CDR3 loop: CASRRSFDRGHGYTF. In nucleotides, the CDR3 is TGTGCCAGCAGACGCTCCTTCGACAGGGGGCATGGCTACACCTTC.

Only a few counts were recorded for this clone. This chain uses TRBV6-1 with TRBJ2-7; D remains unclear. The CDR3 extends over 13 amino acids. Germline CDR1 reads MNHNS; CDR2 reads SASEGT. V lost 7 bases, J lost 1 base, and 11 bases lay in between. The CDR3 DNA sequence: TGTGCCAGCACCCTCGGGCCATCCTACGAGCAGTACTTC. This codes for CASTLGPSYEQYF.

The chain uses TRBV5-1 and TRBJ1-3, with a tentative D call TRBD1 (6 bases). The CDR3 runs 14 residues. The V end was cut by 4 bases, the J end by 2 bases, with 10 bases between. Germline CDR1 and CDR2: SGHRS and YFSETQ. The CDR3 loop is CASSQGGAGNTIYF. For the CDR3, the DNA is TGCGCCAGCAGCCAAGGGGGGGCTGGAAACACCATATATTTT.

The chain carries TRBV30 and TRBJ1-1, with unresolved D. The CDR3 contains 14 residues. The V gene's germline CDR1 is GTSNPN and CDR2 SVGIG (reference sequence). V dropped 0 bases and J dropped 0 bases, with 8 bases sitting between them. DNA for the CDR3: TGTGCCTGGAGTGTACAGATCATGAACACTGAAGCTTTCTTT. This gives the protein CAWSVQIMNTEAFF.

This clone was picked up a small number of times. The CDR3 sequence: CATLTDYEQYF. The CDR3 DNA follows: TGTGCCACTCTTACCGACTACGAGCAGTACTTC. The genes are TRBV28 and TRBJ2-7, with unresolved D. Deletions cut 10 bases from V and 3 bases from J, with 10 bases between. This CDR3 contains 11 residues. Germline-derived CDR1 and CDR2 are MDHEN and SYDVKM.

This chain joins TRBV7-2 and TRBJ1-5; TRBD1 agrees at 9 bases. CDR1 SGHTA and CDR2 FQGNSA come from the germline V gene. This CDR3 region has 13 residues. V lost 5 bases and J lost 9; bases outside the gene matches: 5. CDR3 residues: CASSQDRGRPQHF. Here the CDR3 DNA reads TGTGCCAGCAGCCAGGACAGGGGACGGCCCCAGCATTTT. Full variable domain (missing parts from reference TRBV7-2 and TRBJ1-5): GAGVSQSPSNKVTEKGKDVELRCDPISGHTALYWYRQSLGQGLEFLIYFQGNSAPDKSGLPSDRFSAERTGGSVSTLTIQRTQQEDSAVYLCASSQDRGRPQHFGDGTRLSIL.

This chain joins TRBV30 and TRBJ1-5; D is unclear. This CDR3 has 15 residues. In germline, CDR1 is GTSNPN, CDR2 SVGIG (reference sequence). Trimming removed 3 bases at V and 6 bases at J, with 18 bases between. The CDR3 sequence: CAWRRKERVFQPQHF. In nucleotides, the CDR3 is TGTGCCTGGAGGCGAAAGGAAAGGGTATTTCAGCCCCAGCATTTT.

This chain joins TRBV30 and TRBJ2-1; D perhaps matches TRBD2 (6 bases). CDR1 and CDR2 from the germline V gene are GTSNPN and SVGIG (reference sequence). Trimming removed 3 bases at V and 11 bases at J, with 11 bases between. This CDR3 is 11 amino acids long. The DNA of the CDR3 is TGTGCCTGGAGCGAGGACTACAAGCAGTTCTTC. This sequence encodes CAWSEDYKQFF. Together with reference TRBV30 and TRBJ2-1, the CDR3 gives the full variable domain: SQTIHQWPATLVQPVGSPLSLECTVEGTSNPNLYWYRQAAGRGLQLLFYSVGIGQISSEVPQNLSASRPQDRQFILSSKKLLLSDSGFYLCAWSEDYKQFFGPGTRLTVL.

This clone was observed a single time. V usage is TRBV7-2 and J usage is TRBJ1-3, with D uncertain. Deletions cut 8 bases from V and 2 bases from J, with 10 bases between. The CDR3 consists of 13 residues. The germline CDR1 and CDR2 sequences are SGHTA and FQGNSA. CDR3 bases: TGTGCCAGCCGCGAACCAGCTGGAAACACCATATATTTT. It translates to CASREPAGNTIYF.